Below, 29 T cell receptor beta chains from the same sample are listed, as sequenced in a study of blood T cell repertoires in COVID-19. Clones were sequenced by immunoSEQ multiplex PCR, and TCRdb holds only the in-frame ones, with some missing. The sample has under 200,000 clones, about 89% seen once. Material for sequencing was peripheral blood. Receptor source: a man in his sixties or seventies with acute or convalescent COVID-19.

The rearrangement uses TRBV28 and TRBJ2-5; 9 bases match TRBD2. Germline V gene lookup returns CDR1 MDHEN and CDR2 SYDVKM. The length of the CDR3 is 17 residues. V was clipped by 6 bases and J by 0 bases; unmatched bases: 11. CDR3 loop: CASRPPESGRYQETQYF. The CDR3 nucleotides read TGTGCCAGCAGGCCCCCCGAAAGCGGGAGGTACCAAGAGACCCAGTACTTC.

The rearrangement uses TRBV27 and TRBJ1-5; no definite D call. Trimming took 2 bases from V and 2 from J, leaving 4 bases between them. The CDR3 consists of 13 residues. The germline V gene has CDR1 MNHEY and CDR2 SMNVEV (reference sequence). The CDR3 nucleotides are TGTGCCAGCAGTTTACAGGGCAATCAGCCCCAGCATTTT. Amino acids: CASSLQGNQPQHF.

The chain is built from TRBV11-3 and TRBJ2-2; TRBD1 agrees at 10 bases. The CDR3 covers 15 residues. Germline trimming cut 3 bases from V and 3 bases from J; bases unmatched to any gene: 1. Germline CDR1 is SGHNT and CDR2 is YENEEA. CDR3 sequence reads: CASSFGQGDTGELFF. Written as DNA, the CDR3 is TGTGCCAGCAGCTTCGGACAGGGGGACACCGGGGAGCTGTTTTTT.

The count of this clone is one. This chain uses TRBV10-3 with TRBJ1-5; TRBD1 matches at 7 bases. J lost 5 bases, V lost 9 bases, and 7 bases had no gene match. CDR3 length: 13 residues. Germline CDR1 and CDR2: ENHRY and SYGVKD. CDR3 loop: CAIRTGFDQPQHF. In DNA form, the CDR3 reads TGTGCCATACGGACAGGTTTTGATCAGCCCCAGCATTTT.

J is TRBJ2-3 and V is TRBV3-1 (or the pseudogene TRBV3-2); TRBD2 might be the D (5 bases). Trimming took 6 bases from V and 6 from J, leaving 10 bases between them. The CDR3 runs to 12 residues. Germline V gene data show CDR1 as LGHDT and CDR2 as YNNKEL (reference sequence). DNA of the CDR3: TGTGCCAGCAGTCGGGGTCTTGATACGCAGTATTTT. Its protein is CASSRGLDTQYF.

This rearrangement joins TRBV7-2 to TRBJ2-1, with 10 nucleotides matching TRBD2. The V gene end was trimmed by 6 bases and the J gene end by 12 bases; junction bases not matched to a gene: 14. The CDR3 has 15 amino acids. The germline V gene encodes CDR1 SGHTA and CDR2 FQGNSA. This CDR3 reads CASSLTSGLARGQFF. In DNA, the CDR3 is TGTGCCAGCAGTTTGACTAGCGGGCTCGCTCGGGGGCAGTTCTTC.

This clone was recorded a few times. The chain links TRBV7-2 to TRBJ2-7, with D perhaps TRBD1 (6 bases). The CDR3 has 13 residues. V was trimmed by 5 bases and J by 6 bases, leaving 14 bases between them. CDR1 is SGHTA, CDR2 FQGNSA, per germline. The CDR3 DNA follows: TGTGCCAGCAGCAGTCAGCCAGGGGTCGAGCAGTACTTC. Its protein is CASSSQPGVEQYF.

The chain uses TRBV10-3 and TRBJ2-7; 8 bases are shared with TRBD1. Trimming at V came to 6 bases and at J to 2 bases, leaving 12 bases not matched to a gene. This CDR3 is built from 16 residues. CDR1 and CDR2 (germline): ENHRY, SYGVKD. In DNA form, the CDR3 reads TGTGCCATCAGCCGACAGGGGAATTCCCTACCCTACGAGCAGTACTTC. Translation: CAISRQGNSLPYEQYF.

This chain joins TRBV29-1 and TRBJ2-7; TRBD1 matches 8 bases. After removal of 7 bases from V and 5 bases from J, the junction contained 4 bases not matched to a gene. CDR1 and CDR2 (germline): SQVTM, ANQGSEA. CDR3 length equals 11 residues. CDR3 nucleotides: TGCAGCGCACAGGGGGAACACGAGCAGTACTTC. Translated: CSAQGEHEQYF.

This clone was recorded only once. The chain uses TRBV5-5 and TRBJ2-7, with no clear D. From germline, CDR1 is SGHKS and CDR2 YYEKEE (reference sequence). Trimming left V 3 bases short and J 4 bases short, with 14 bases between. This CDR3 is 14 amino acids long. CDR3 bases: TGTGCCAGCAGCTCATCCGGGTCTTTATACGAGCAGTACTTC. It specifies CASSSSGSLYEQYF.

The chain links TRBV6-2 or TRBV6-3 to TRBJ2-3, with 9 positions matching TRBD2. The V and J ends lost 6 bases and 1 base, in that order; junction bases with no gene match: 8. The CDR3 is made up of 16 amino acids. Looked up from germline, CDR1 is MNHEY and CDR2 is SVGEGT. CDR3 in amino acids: CASSPEGGRGTDTQYF. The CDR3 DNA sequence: TGTGCCAGCAGCCCTGAGGGCGGGAGGGGCACAGATACGCAGTATTTT.

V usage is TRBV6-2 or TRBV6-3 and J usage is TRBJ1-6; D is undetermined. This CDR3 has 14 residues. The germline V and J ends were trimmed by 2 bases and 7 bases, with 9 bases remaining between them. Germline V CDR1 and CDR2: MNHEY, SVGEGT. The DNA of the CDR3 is TGTGCCAGCAGTTACGCACGGGTAAATTCACCCCTCCACTTT. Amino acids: CASSYARVNSPLHF.

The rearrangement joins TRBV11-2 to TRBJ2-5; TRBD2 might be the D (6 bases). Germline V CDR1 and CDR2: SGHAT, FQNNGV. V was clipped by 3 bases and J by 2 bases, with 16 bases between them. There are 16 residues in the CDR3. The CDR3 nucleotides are TGTGCCAGCAGCTTTGGGAGGCGGTGGGGGCAAGAGACCCAGTACTTC. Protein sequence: CASSFGRRWGQETQYF.

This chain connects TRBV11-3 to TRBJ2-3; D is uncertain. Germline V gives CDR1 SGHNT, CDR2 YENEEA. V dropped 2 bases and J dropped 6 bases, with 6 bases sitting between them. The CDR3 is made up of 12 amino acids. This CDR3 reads CASSLTADTQYF. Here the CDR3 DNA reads TGTGCCAGCAGCTTAACCGCGGATACGCAGTATTTT.

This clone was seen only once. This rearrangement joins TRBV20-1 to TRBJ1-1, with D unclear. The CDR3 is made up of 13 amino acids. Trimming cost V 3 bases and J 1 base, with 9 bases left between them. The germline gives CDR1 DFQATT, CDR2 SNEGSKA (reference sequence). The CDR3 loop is CSASKEGNTEAFF. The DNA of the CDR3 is TGCAGTGCTAGTAAGGAGGGGAACACTGAAGCTTTCTTT.

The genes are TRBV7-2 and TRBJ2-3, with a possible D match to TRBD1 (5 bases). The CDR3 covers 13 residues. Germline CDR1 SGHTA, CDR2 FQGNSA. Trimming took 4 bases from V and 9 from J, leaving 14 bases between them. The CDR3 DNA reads TGTGCCAGCAGCTGGGGCCCGACCGAGACGCAGTATTTT. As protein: CASSWGPTETQYF.

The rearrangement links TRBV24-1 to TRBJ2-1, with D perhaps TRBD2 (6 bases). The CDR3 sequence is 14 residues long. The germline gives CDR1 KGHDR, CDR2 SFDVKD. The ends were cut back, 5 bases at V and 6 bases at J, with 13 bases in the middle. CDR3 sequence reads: CATSARTGGNEQFF. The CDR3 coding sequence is TGTGCCACCAGTGCTAGAACCGGGGGCAATGAGCAGTTCTTC.

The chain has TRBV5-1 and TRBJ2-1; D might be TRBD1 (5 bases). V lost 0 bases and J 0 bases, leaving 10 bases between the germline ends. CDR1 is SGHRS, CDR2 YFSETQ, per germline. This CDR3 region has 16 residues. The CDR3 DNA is TGCGCCAGCAGCTTGGAGGGGCCCGGCTCCTACAATGAGCAGTTCTTC. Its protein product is CASSLEGPGSYNEQFF.

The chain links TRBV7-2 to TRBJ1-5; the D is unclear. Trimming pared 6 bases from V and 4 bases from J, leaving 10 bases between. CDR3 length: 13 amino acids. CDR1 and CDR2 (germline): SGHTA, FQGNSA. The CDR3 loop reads CASSFTVNQPQHF. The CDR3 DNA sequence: TGTGCCAGCAGTTTTACAGTTAATCAGCCCCAGCATTTT. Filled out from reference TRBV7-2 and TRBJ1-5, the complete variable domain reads GAGVSQSPSNKVTEKGKDVELRCDPISGHTALYWYRQSLGQGLEFLIYFQGNSAPDKSGLPSDRFSAERTGGSVSTLTIQRTQQEDSAVYLCASSFTVNQPQHFGDGTRLSIL.

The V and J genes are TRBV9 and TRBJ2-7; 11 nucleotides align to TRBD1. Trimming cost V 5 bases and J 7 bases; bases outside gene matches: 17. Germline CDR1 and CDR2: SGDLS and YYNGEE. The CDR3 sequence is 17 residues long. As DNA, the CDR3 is TGTGCCAGCAGTGCCCCCCTCTGGGGGACAGGGGGATGTGAGCAGTACTTC. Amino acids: CASSAPLWGTGGCEQYF.

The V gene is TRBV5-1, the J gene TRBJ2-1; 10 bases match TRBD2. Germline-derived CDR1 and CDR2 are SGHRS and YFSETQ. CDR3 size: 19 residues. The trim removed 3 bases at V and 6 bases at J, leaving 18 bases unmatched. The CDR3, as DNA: TGCGCCAGCAGCTGGGGCCTAGCGGGAGTGGGGATTGCGGGCAATGAGCAGTTCTTC. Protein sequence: CASSWGLAGVGIAGNEQFF.

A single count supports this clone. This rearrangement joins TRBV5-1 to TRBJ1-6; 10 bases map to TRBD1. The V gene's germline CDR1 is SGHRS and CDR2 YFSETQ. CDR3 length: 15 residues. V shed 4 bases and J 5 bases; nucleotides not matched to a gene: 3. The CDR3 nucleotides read TGCGCCAGCAGCCCGGGACAGGGGAATAATTCACCCCTCCACTTT. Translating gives CASSPGQGNNSPLHF.

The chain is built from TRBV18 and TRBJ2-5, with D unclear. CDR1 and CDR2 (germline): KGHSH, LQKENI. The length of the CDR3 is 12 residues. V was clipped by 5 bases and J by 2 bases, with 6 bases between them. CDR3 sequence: CASSSMQETQYF. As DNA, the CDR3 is TGTGCCAGCTCATCAATGCAAGAGACCCAGTACTTC.

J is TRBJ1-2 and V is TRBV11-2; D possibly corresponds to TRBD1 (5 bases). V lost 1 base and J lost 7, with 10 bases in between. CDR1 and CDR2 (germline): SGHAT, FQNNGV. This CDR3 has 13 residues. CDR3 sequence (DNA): TGTGCCAGCAGCTTAGGGCAGGGAAGTGGCTACACCTTC. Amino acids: CASSLGQGSGYTF.

The DNA for the CDR3 is TGTGCCAGCTCACCACTAGCGGGGGACTACAATGAGCAGTTCTTC. Encoded protein: CASSPLAGDYNEQFF. J is TRBJ2-1 and V is TRBV18; 9 nucleotides agree with TRBD2. This CDR3 comprises 15 residues. The J segment lost 3 bases and the V segment lost 1 base, leaving 1 base of the junction unmatched. Germline V gene sequence: CDR1 KGHSH, CDR2 LQKENI.

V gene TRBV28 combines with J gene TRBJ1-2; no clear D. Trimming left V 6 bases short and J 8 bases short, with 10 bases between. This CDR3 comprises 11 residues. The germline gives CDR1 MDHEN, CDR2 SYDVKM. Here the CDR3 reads CASRAPWGYTF. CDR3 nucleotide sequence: TGTGCCAGCAGAGCCCCATGGGGCTACACCTTC.

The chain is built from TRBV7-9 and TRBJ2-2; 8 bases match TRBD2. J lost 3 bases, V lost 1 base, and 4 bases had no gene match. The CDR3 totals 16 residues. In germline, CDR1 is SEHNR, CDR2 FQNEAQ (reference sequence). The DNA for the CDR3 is TGTGCCAGCAGCTTAGAGCGGGGGCTCTACACCGGGGAGCTGTTTTTT. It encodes CASSLERGLYTGELFF. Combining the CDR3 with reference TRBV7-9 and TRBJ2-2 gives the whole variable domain DTGVSQNPRHKITKRGQNVTFRCDPISEHNRLYWYRQTLGQGPEFLTYFQNEAQLEKSRLLSDRFSAERPKGSFSTLEIQRTEQGDSAMYLCASSLERGLYTGELFFGEGSRLTVL.

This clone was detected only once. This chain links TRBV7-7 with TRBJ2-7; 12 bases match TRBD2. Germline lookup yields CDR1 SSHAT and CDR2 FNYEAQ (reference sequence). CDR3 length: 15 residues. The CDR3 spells CASAASSGRESEQYF. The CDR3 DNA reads TGTGCTAGCGCGGCTTCTAGCGGGAGGGAAAGTGAGCAGTACTTC.

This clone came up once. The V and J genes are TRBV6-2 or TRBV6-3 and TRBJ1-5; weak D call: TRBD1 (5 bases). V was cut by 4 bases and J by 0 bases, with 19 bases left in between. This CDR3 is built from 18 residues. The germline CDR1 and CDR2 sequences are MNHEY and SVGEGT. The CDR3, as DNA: TGTGCCAGCAGTTCCCACGTGGGGGGGAGGTATAGCAATCAGCCCCAGCATTTT. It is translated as CASSSHVGGRYSNQPQHF.